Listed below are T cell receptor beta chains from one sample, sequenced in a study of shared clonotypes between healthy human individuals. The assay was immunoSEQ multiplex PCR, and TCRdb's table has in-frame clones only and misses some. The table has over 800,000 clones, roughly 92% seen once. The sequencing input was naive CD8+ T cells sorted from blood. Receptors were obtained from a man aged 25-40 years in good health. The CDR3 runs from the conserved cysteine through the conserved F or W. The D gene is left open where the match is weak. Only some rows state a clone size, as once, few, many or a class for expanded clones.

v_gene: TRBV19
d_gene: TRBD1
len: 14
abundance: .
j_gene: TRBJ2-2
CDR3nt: TGTGCCAGTAGTACGGGACAGATCACCGGGGAGCTGTTTTTT
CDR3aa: CASSTGQITGELFF

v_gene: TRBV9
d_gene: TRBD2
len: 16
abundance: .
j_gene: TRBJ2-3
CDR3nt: TGTGCCAGCAGCGCCCGAGCGGGAGGCTCGGGAGATACGCAGTATTTT
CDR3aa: CASSARAGGSGDTQYF

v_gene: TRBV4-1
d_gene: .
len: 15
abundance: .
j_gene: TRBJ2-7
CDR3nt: TGCGCCAGCAGCCAAGGATATCAGGGGGGCTACGAGCAGTACTTC
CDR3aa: CASSQGYQGGYEQYF

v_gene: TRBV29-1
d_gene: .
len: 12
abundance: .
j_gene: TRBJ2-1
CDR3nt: TGCAGCCTCCTGACAGGATACAATGAGCAGTTCTTC
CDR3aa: CSLLTGYNEQFF

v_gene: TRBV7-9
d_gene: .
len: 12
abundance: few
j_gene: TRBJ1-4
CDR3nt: TGTGCCAGCAGCTTCGGGGATGAAAAACTGTTTTTT
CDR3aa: CASSFGDEKLFF

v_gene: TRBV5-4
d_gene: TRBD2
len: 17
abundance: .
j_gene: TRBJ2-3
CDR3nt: TGTGCCAGCAGCGATAGGACTAGCGGGAGGGGCACAGATACGCAGTATTTT
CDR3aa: CASSDRTSGRGTDTQYF

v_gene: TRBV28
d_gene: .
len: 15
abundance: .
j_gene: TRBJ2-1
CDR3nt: TGTGCCAGCAGTTTAAGAGGCGGGTCCTACAATGAGCAGTTCTTC
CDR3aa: CASSLRGGSYNEQFF

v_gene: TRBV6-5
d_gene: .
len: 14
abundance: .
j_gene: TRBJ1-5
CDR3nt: TGTGCCAGCAGGGCCGACGGAAGAAATCAGCCCCAGCATTTT
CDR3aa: CASRADGRNQPQHF

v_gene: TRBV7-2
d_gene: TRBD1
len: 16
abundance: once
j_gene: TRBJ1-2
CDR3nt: TGTGCCAGCAGCTTAGCCGGGGACAGGGGTAACTATGGCTACACCTTC
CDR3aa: CASSLAGDRGNYGYTF

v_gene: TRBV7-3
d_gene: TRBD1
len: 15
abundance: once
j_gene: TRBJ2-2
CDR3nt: TGTGCCAGCAGCTTAGGGACAGCGAACACCGGGGAGCTGTTTTTT
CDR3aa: CASSLGTANTGELFF

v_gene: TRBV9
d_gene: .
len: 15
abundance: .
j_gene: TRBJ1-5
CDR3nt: TGTGCCAGCAGCGTAGGCGGCAGTCCCAATCAGCCCCAGCATTTT
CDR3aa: CASSVGGSPNQPQHF

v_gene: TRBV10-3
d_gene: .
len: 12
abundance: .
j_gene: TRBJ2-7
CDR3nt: TGTGCCATCAGTGAGCCCCGTGGGGAGCAGTACTTC
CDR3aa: CAISEPRGEQYF

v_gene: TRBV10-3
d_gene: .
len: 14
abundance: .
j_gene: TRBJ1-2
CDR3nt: TGTGCCATCAGTGAGTCGGGAAACAGGGACGGCTACACCTTC
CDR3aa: CAISESGNRDGYTF

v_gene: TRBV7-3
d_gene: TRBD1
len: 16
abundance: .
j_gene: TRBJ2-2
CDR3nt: TGTGCCAGCAGCTTCCGGACAGGGGGCGATTCCGGGGAGCTGTTTTTT
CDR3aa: CASSFRTGGDSGELFF

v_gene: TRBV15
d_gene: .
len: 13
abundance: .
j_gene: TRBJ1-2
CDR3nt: TGTGCCACCAGCAGAGATGCACGTAGTGGCTACACCTTC
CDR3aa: CATSRDARSGYTF

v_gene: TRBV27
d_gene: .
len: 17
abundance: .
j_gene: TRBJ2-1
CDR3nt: TGTGCCAGCAGTTCCCAATTAGCGGTTAGCTCCTACAATGAGCAGTTCTTC
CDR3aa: CASSSQLAVSSYNEQFF